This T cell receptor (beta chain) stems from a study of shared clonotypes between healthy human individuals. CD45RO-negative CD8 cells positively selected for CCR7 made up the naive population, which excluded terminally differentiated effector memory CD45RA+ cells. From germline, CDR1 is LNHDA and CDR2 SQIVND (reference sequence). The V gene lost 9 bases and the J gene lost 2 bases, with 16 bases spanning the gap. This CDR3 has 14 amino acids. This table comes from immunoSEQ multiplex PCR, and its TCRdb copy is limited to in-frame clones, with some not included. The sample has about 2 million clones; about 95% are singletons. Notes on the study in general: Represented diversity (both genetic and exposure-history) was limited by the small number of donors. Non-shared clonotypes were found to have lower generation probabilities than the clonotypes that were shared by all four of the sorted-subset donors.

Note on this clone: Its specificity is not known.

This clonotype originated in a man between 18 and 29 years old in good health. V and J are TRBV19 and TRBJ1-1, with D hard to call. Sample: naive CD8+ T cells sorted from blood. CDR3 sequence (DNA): TGTGCCAGCATGGCACACGATTTCAACACTGAAGCTTTCTTT. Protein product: CASMAHDFNTEAFF. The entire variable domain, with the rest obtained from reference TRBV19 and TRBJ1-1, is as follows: DGGITQSPKYLFRKEGQNVTLSCEQNLNHDAMYWYRQDPGQGLRLIYYSQIVNDFQKGDIAEGYSVSREKKESFPLTVTSAQKNPTAFYLCASMAHDFNTEAFFGQGTRLTVV.